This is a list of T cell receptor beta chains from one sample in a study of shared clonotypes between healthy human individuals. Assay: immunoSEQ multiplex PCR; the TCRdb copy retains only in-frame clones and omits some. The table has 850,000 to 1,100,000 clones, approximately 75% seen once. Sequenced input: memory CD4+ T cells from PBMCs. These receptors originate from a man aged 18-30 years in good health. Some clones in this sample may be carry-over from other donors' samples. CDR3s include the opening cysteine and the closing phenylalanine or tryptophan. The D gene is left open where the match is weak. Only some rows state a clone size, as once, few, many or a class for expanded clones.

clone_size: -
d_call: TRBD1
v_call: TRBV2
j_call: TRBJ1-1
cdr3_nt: TGTGCCAGTCCCCTCCAGGGGGATGAGACTGAAGCTTTCTTT
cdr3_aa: CASPLQGDETEAFF

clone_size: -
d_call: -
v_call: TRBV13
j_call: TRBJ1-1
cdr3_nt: TGTGCCAGCAGCTTAGCTTTCGTTAGGGGATACACTGAAGCTTTCTTT
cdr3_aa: CASSLAFVRGYTEAFF

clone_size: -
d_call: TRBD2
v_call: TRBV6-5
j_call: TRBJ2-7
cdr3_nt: TGTGCCAGCAGTACTAGCGGGATCTCCTACGAGCAGTACTTC
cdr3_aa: CASSTSGISYEQYF

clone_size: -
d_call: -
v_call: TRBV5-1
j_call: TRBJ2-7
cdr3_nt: TGCGCCAGCAGCCCCAGGGCAGAGACCTACGAGCAGTACTTC
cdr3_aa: CASSPRAETYEQYF

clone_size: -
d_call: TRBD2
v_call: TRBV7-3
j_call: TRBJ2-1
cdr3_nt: TGTGCCAGCAGCCTGCCACTAGCGGGAGGCTTGGATGAGCAGTTCTTC
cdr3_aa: CASSLPLAGGLDEQFF

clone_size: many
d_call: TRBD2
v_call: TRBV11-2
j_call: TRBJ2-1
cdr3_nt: TGTGCCAGCAGCTTTTCAGCGGGAGGGCTTGAGCAGTTCTTC
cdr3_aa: CASSFSAGGLEQFF

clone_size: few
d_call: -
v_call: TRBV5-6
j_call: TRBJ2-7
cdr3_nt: TGTGCCAGCAGCTTCGGAGCCTACGAGCAGTACTTC
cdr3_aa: CASSFGAYEQYF

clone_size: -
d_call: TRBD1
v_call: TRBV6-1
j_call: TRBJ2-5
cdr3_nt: TGTGCCAGCAGTGACAGGGGGCTGGTAGAGACCCAGTACTTC
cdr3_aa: CASSDRGLVETQYF

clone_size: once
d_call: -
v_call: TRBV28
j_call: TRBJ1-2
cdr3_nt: TGTGCCAGCAGTTTAAGCGGGGGGCGCGTCTATGGCTACACCTTC
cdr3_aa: CASSLSGGRVYGYTF

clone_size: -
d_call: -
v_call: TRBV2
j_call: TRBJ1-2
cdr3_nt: TGTGCCAGCAGTGTCTCCGGGTCCTATGGCTACACCTTC
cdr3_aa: CASSVSGSYGYTF

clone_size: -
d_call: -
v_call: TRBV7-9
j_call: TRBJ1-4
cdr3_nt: TGTGCCAGCAGCTTAGACCAGGGCGAAAAACTGTTTTTT
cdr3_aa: CASSLDQGEKLFF

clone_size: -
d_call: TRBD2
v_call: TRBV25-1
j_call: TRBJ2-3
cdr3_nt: TGTGCCAGCAGTGAATTTCGTGAAGCGGGGGGCACAGATACGCAGTATTTT
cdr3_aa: CASSEFREAGGTDTQYF

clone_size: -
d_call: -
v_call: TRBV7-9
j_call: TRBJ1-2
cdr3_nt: TGTGCCAGCAGCTTAGACAGGGCTGGAAATGGCTACACCTTC
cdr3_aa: CASSLDRAGNGYTF

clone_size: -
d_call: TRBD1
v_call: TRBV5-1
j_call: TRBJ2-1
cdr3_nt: TGCGCCAGCAGCGCGGCGACAGGGGGCTACAATGAGCAGTTCTTC
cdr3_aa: CASSAATGGYNEQFF